A single sample is the source of the 32 T cell receptor beta chains below, sequenced in a study of blood T cell repertoires in COVID-19. TCRdb's table, derived via immunoSEQ multiplex PCR, lists solely in-frame clones and lacks some. The repertoire has 250,000 to 350,000 clones, 75% to 90% of them found once; the top ten carry 0.7% to 0.9%. Sequencing used peripheral blood. All receptors come from a man aged 25 to 40 with acute or convalescent COVID-19.

The rearrangement joins TRBV12-5 to TRBJ1-5; no reliable D call. The germline CDR1 and CDR2 sequences are LGHNT and FRNRAP. The CDR3 length is 13 residues. Trimming cost V 4 bases and J 5 bases, with 9 bases left between them. Here the CDR3 DNA reads TGTGCTAGTGGTTATGTAATAGATCAGCCCCAGCATTTT. This translates into CASGYVIDQPQHF.

This chain uses TRBV28 with TRBJ2-1, with TRBD2 identical over 12 bases. In germline, CDR1 is MDHEN, CDR2 SYDVKM. The trim removed 0 bases at V and 8 bases at J, leaving 5 bases unmatched. This CDR3 is built from 16 residues. Written as DNA, the CDR3 is TGTGCCAGCAGTTTATGGTCTAGCGGGAGGGCCGATGAGCAGTTCTTC. It encodes CASSLWSSGRADEQFF.

The chain joins TRBV5-4 to TRBJ1-6; no reliable D call. The V end lost 4 bases, the J end lost 7 bases, and 6 bases lay between the germline ends. Germline values: CDR1 SGHNT, CDR2 YYREEE (reference sequence). The CDR3 covers 12 residues. This CDR3 is CASSIPNSPLHF. DNA of the CDR3: TGTGCCAGCAGCATCCCGAATTCACCCCTCCACTTT.

The J gene is TRBJ1-6, the V gene TRBV18; 8 bases fit TRBD1. Trimming cost V 2 bases and J 6 bases; bases outside gene matches: 3. Germline lookup yields CDR1 KGHSH and CDR2 LQKENI. CDR3 length: 15 amino acids. The CDR3 is CASSPRGQVNSPLHF. The CDR3 DNA reads TGTGCCAGCTCACCAAGGGGACAGGTTAATTCACCCCTCCACTTT.

This clone appeared a single time. The chain carries TRBV10-1 and TRBJ2-3, with D perhaps matching TRBD1 (7 bases). The CDR3 consists of 19 residues. Germline V gene lookup returns CDR1 WNHNN and CDR2 SYGVQD (reference sequence). V lost 6 bases, J lost 0 bases, and 25 bases lay in between. Written as DNA, the CDR3 is TGCGCCAGCAGACCTCGCGAGACAATCAGGGGGAGGAGCACAGATACGCAGTATTTT. This codes for CASRPRETIRGRSTDTQYF.

This chain connects TRBV27 to TRBJ1-2, with 8 bases that match TRBD1. CDR3 size: 16 residues. Trimming at V came to 7 bases and at J to 1 base, leaving 11 bases not matched to a gene. Per germline, CDR1 MNHEY and CDR2 SMNVEV (reference sequence). The CDR3 DNA sequence: TGTGCCAGCAAACAGGGGGGAATCGGAAGTAACTATGGCTACACCTTC. Translating gives CASKQGGIGSNYGYTF.

The CDR3 DNA follows: TGCGCCAGCAGCTCCGGGGGGACAGGGGAAAAACTGTTTTTT. It yields the protein CASSSGGTGEKLFF. The chain employs TRBV5-1 and TRBJ1-4, with 9 bases aligning to TRBD1. The J segment lost 8 bases and the V segment lost 3 bases, leaving 5 bases of the junction unmatched. Germline V gives CDR1 SGHRS, CDR2 YFSETQ. This CDR3 is built from 14 residues.

The rearrangement uses TRBV5-1 and TRBJ2-3; TRBD2 matches 7 bases. Looked up from germline, CDR1 is SGHRS and CDR2 is YFSETQ. The junction had 16 bases not matched to a gene; V was cut back by 3 bases and J by 3 bases. The CDR3 consists of 18 residues. CDR3 sequence reads: CASSSTYAAGRGTDTQYF. CDR3 in DNA: TGCGCCAGCAGCTCTACCTATGCAGCGGGGCGTGGTACAGATACGCAGTATTTT.

The chain is built from TRBV11-2 and TRBJ2-1, with 7 bases that match TRBD2. Germline loops: CDR1 SGHAT, CDR2 FQNNGV. This CDR3 region has 11 residues. Trimming at V came to 5 bases and at J to 10 bases, leaving 2 bases not matched to a gene. The CDR3 sequence: CASSPGGEQFF. The CDR3 coding sequence is TGTGCCAGCAGCCCCGGGGGGGAGCAGTTCTTC.

The rearrangement uses TRBV19 and TRBJ2-3; TRBD1 is a possible D gene (6 bases). This CDR3 comprises 13 residues. Trimming removed 4 bases from V and 9 bases from J, with 14 bases in between. The germline CDR1 and CDR2 sequences are LNHDA and SQIVND (reference sequence). The CDR3 protein is CASSNGPQGTQYF. Written as DNA, the CDR3 is TGTGCCAGTAGTAACGGGCCACAGGGCACGCAGTATTTT.

The chain couples TRBV6-5 to TRBJ1-5; D unclear. The CDR3 length is 14 residues. With 5 bases removed from V and 2 bases from J, the gap between germline ends came to 10 bases. Germline values: CDR1 MNHEY, CDR2 SVGAGI. CDR3 sequence reads: CASSLQTGNQPQHF. The CDR3, as DNA: TGTGCCAGCAGTCTCCAAACTGGCAATCAGCCCCAGCATTTT.

The chain combines TRBV11-2 with TRBJ2-3; 8 bases map to TRBD2. This CDR3 has 18 amino acids. Germline V gene data show CDR1 as SGHAT and CDR2 as FQNNGV. J was trimmed by 2 bases and V by 5 bases; bases with no gene match: 15. CDR3 region: CASSTRAPQRGNTDTQYF. For the CDR3, the DNA is TGTGCCAGCAGCACACGGGCTCCGCAGCGGGGGAACACAGATACGCAGTATTTT.

The chain links TRBV28 to TRBJ2-1, with 7 bases matching TRBD2. The germline CDR1 and CDR2 sequences are MDHEN and SYDVKM. V lost 5 bases, J lost 6 bases, and 7 bases stayed unmatched. The CDR3 is 14 amino acids. CDR3 protein: CASSRSSGSNEQFF. Written as DNA, the CDR3 is TGTGCCAGCAGTCGGTCTAGCGGTAGCAATGAGCAGTTCTTC.

The CDR3 reads CASSSRIVGNTGELFF. The CDR3 DNA follows: TGTGCCAGCAGCTCGCGGATAGTCGGTAACACCGGGGAGCTGTTTTTT. The J gene is TRBJ2-2, the V gene TRBV5-4; no reliable D call. Germline V gives CDR1 SGHNT, CDR2 YYREEE (reference sequence). The CDR3 sequence is 16 residues long. Trimming stripped 3 bases from V and 2 bases from J, with 14 bases between.

V gene TRBV6-4 combines with J gene TRBJ2-7; 7 bases fit TRBD1. The length of the CDR3 is 13 residues. Trimming took 4 bases from V and 6 from J; bases not matched to a gene: 6. Germline CDR1 MRHNA, CDR2 SNTAGT. Here the CDR3 DNA reads TGTGCCAGCAGTGTCAGAGGGGACAGCGAGCAGTACTTC. It encodes CASSVRGDSEQYF.

This chain connects TRBV6-5 to TRBJ1-6; D uncertain. The CDR3 is 11 amino acids. Deletions cut 6 bases from V and 7 bases from J, with 4 bases between. CDR1 is MNHEY and CDR2 is SVGAGI in the germline V gene. DNA for the CDR3: TGTGCCAGCAGCCAGAATTCACCCCTCCACTTT. Encoded protein: CASSQNSPLHF.

V is TRBV23-1 and J is TRBJ2-7, with 10 bases aligning to TRBD2. TRBV23-1 is filed as an ORF, its function uncertain. Trimming cost V 11 bases and J 0 bases; bases outside gene matches: 4. CDR3 length: 13 amino acids. The CDR3 is CAGTSGDSYEQYF. Written as DNA, the CDR3 is TGCGCCGGAACTAGCGGGGACTCCTACGAGCAGTACTTC.

CDR3 in amino acids: CASSLTGSREKLFF. CDR3 DNA: TGCGCCAGCAGCTTGACGGGGAGCAGGGAAAAACTGTTTTTT. J is TRBJ1-4 and V is TRBV5-1; D uncertain. This CDR3 is built from 14 residues. Germline CDR1 and CDR2: SGHRS and YFSETQ. V lost 1 base to trimming and J lost 8 bases, with 12 bases between them.

V is TRBV5-1 and J is TRBJ1-2, with D tentatively TRBD1 (6 bases). The ends were cut back, 4 bases at V and 3 bases at J, with 19 bases in the middle. In germline, CDR1 is SGHRS, CDR2 YFSETQ. CDR3 length: 16 amino acids. The CDR3 nucleotides read TGCGCCAGCAGCCTCACCTCATCGACAGGCGACTATGGCTACACCTTC. Its protein product is CASSLTSSTGDYGYTF.

The chain carries TRBV3-1 (or the pseudogene TRBV3-2) and TRBJ1-3; D is unresolved. Germline V lookup: CDR1 LGHDT, CDR2 YNNKEL (reference sequence). This CDR3 contains 16 residues. V was pared by 4 bases and J by 2 bases, with 15 bases between. The CDR3 spells CASSPYAGETGNTIYF. The CDR3 region has the DNA TGTGCCAGCAGCCCCTACGCAGGTGAAACTGGAAACACCATATATTTT.

The CDR3 here is CASTGGVMNTEAFF. CDR3 nucleotide sequence: TGTGCCAGCACCGGAGGGGTTATGAACACTGAAGCTTTCTTT. The chain recombines TRBV9 with TRBJ1-1; D may be TRBD1 (5 bases). Germline CDR1 and CDR2: SGDLS and YYNGEE. Trimming took off 6 bases at V and 0 bases at J, with 12 bases between the two ends. CDR3 length: 14 amino acids.

This chain uses TRBV10-1 with TRBJ1-1; TRBD1 might be the D (6 bases). The CDR3 runs 13 residues. In germline, CDR1 is WNHNN, CDR2 SYGVQD (reference sequence). The V and J ends lost 4 bases and 6 bases respectively, with 12 bases between them. The CDR3 sequence is CASSGFSGAEAFF. The DNA for the CDR3 is TGCGCCAGCAGTGGATTCTCAGGGGCTGAAGCTTTCTTT.

This sequence joins TRBV27 and TRBJ2-7, with 8 bases fitting TRBD1. CDR1 and CDR2 (germline): MNHEY, SMNVEV (reference sequence). CDR3 length equals 15 residues. With V trimmed by 4 bases and J by 3 bases, 8 bases remained unmatched. The CDR3 sequence: CASSSRTGSVYEQYF. The DNA of the CDR3 is TGTGCCAGCAGTTCAAGGACAGGGAGCGTCTACGAGCAGTACTTC.

On this clone itself: The junction does not match germline at one end; this may be a read error. V usage is TRBV20-1 and J usage is TRBJ2-3; D perhaps matches TRBD2 (6 bases). Germline V CDR1 and CDR2: DFQATT, SNEGSKA (reference sequence). This CDR3 region has 13 residues. CDR3 bases: TGCAGTGCTAGTTCAGGGAGGCCAGATACGCAGTGTTTT. It translates to CSASSGRPDTQCF.

The V gene is TRBV7-3, the J gene TRBJ2-1; D gene unclear. The CDR3 covers 13 residues. Germline V lookup: CDR1 SGHTA, CDR2 FQGTGA. Trimming took 4 bases from V and 3 from J, leaving 7 bases between them. Here the CDR3 DNA reads TGTGCCAGCAGCTCGCGACTCTACAATGAGCAGTTCTTC. It codes for CASSSRLYNEQFF.

The chain joins TRBV3-1 (or the pseudogene TRBV3-2) to TRBJ2-7; TRBD1 matches 9 bases. J lost 5 bases, V lost 4 bases, and 9 bases had no gene match. CDR3 length equals 15 residues. Germline CDR1 and CDR2: LGHDT and YNNKEL (reference sequence). The CDR3 reads CASSLEGTGYNEQYF. CDR3 nucleotides: TGTGCCAGCAGCCTAGAGGGGACAGGGTATAACGAGCAGTACTTC.

This chain connects TRBV12-3 or TRBV12-4 to TRBJ1-2, with D unclear. This CDR3 region has 11 residues. Trimming removed 8 bases from V and 2 bases from J, with 6 bases in between. The CDR3 nucleotides read TGTGCCAGCTCCCCGAACTATGGCTACACCTTC. Its protein is CASSPNYGYTF.

CDR3 sequence reads: CASSLGRRNSPLHF. The CDR3 nucleotides read TGTGCCAGCAGCTTAGGCCGGAGGAATTCACCCCTCCACTTT. This chain connects TRBV11-3 to TRBJ1-6; no clear D gene. The length of the CDR3 is 14 residues. V was trimmed by 1 base and J by 7 bases, leaving 8 bases between them. Germline V gene lookup returns CDR1 SGHNT and CDR2 YENEEA. Full variable domain (rest looked up from reference TRBV11-3 and TRBJ1-6): EAGVVQSPRYKIIEKKQPVAFWCNPISGHNTLYWYLQNLGQGPELLIRYENEEAVDDSQLPKDRFSAERLKGVDSTLKIQPAELGDSAVYLCASSLGRRNSPLHFGNGTRLTVT.

CDR3 coding DNA: TGCGCCAGCAGCTTGGGAGGGAGCAATCAGCCCCAGCATTTT. Translated: CASSLGGSNQPQHF. The chain combines TRBV5-1 with TRBJ1-5; no clear D gene. The CDR3 covers 14 residues. CDR1 SGHRS and CDR2 YFSETQ come from the germline V gene. Trimming shortened V by 0 bases and J by 1 base, and 5 bases separated the two germline ends.

V usage is TRBV6-2 or TRBV6-3 and J usage is TRBJ2-7; 11 bases match TRBD2. The V and J ends lost 4 bases and 0 bases, in that order; junction bases with no gene match: 14. The CDR3 sequence is 19 residues long. The germline V gene encodes CDR1 MNHEY and CDR2 SVGEGT. DNA of the CDR3: TGTGCCAGCAGTTTCCCGACTAGCGGGGTGAAAATTACCTCCTACGAGCAGTACTTC. Translation gives CASSFPTSGVKITSYEQYF.

The chain uses TRBV27 and TRBJ1-4; D remains ambiguous. The V end lost 9 bases, the J end lost 5 bases, and 13 bases lay between the germline ends. CDR3 length: 13 amino acids. Germline loops: CDR1 MNHEY, CDR2 SMNVEV (reference sequence). CDR3 DNA sequence: TGTGCCAGTAGACTGACCTCCAATGAAAAACTGTTTTTT. Its translation is CASRLTSNEKLFF.

This rearrangement joins TRBV10-1 to TRBJ2-1; the match to TRBD2 covers 15 bases. Germline V CDR1 and CDR2: WNHNN, SYGVQD (reference sequence). V shed 2 bases and J 5 bases; nucleotides not matched to a gene: 1. There are 16 residues in the CDR3. Here the CDR3 DNA reads TGCGCCAGCAGTGAGGGACTAGCGGGGGGGGACAATGAGCAGTTCTTC. This codes for CASSEGLAGGDNEQFF.